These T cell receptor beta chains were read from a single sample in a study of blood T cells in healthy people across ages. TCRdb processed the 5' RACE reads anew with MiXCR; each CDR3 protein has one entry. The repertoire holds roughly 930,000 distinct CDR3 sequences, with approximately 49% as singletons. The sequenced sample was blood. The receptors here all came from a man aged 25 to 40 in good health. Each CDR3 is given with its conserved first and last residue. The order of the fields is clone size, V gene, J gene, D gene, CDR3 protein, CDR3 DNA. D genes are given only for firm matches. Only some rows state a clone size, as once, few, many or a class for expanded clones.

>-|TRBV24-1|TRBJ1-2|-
CATSDSPRAYGYTF
TGTGCCACCAGTGATTCGCCTAGGGCCTATGGCTACACCTTC
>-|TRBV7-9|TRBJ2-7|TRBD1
CASSLGQGILYEQYF
TGTGCCAGCAGCTTGGGACAGGGAATCCTCTACGAGCAGTACTTC
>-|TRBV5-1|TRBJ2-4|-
CASRGTRDIQYF
TGCGCCAGCAGAGGGACGAGGGACATTCAGTACTTC
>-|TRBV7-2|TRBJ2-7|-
CASSLAGLRRGIPYNEQYF
TGTGCCAGCAGCTTAGCAGGGTTAAGGCGGGGAATTCCCTACAATGAGCAGTACTTC
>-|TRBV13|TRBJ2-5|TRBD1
CASSNRGRNQYF
TGTGCCAGCAGCAACAGGGGGCGAAATCAGTACTTC
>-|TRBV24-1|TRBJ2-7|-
CATSGTDGTYEQYF
TGTGCCACCAGTGGGACGGACGGGACCTACGAGCAGTACTTC
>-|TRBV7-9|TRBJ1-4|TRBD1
CASGSDRDSEKLFF
TGTGCCAGCGGATCGGACAGGGACTCGGAAAAACTGTTTTTT
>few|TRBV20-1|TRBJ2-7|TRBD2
CSATGTSGSGMYF
TGCAGTGCTACCGGGACTAGCGGGTCTGGTATGTACTTC
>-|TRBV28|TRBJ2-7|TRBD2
CASSFFAGGNSYNEQYF
TGTGCCAGCAGTTTCTTTGCGGGGGGCAACTCCTACAATGAGCAGTACTTC
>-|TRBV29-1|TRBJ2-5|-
CSVGIETQYF
TGCAGCGTTGGGATAGAGACCCAGTACTTC
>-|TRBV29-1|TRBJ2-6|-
CSVEAPSGANVLTF
TGCAGCGTTGAAGCTCCCTCTGGGGCCAACGTCCTGACTTTC
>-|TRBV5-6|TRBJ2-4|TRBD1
CASSFDRGRENIQYF
TGTGCCAGCAGCTTCGACAGGGGGAGAGAAAACATTCAGTACTTC
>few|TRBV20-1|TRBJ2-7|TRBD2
CSARDPPSGGYEQYF
TGCAGTGCTAGAGATCCACCTAGCGGGGGCTACGAGCAGTACTTC
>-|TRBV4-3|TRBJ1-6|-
CASSQGGPNSPLHF
TGCGCCAGCAGCCAAGGCGGTCCCAATTCACCCCTCCACTTT
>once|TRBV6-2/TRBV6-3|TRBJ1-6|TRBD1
CASSFAGQGAPLHF
TGTGCCAGCAGTTTCGCCGGACAGGGAGCACCCCTCCACTTT
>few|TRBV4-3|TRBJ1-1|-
CASSQDRGHNTEAFF
TGCGCCAGCAGCCAAGATCGAGGGCACAACACTGAAGCTTTCTTT
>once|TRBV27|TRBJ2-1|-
CASSSGMTFYNEQFF
TGTGCCAGCAGTTCCGGGATGACCTTCTACAATGAGCAGTTCTTC
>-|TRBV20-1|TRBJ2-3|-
CSFLSRDTQYF
TGCAGTTTCCTATCGCGCGATACGCAGTATTTT
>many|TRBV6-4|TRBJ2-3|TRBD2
CASSDSTGGGTDTQYF
TGTGCCAGCAGTGACTCAACGGGGGGGGGCACAGATACGCAGTATTTT
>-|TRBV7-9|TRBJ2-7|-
CASTDTTGRREQYF
TGTGCCAGCACCGACACCACCGGACGGCGCGAGCAGTACTTC
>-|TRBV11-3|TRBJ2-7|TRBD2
CTSSQKRGLSCEQYF
TGTACCAGCAGCCAAAAGCGGGGCCTCTCCTGCGAGCAGTACTTC
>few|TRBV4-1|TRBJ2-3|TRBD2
CASSQGIRLAEESTDTQYF
TGCGCCAGCAGCCAAGGAATTCGACTAGCGGAGGAGAGCACAGATACGCAGTATTTT
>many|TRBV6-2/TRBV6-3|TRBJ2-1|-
CASSYDGGSYNEQFF
TGTGCCAGCAGTTACGATGGCGGCTCCTACAATGAGCAGTTCTTC
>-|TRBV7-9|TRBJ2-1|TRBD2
CASSSLGLADEQFF
TGTGCCAGCAGCTCCCTAGGACTAGCCGATGAGCAGTTCTTC
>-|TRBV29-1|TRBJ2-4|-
CSVEGPAKNIQYF
TGCAGCGTTGAAGGTCCGGCCAAAAACATTCAGTACTTC
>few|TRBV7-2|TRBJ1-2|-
CASSIPGTYNYGYTF
TGTGCCAGCAGCATCCCCGGGACATATAACTATGGCTACACCTTC
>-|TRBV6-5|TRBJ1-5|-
CASSFGRPSGSNQPQHF
TGTGCCAGCAGTTTCGGCAGACCCTCCGGTAGCAATCAGCCCCAGCATTTT
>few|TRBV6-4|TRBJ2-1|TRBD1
CASSDRGHNEQFF
TGTGCCAGCAGTGACAGGGGGCACAATGAGCAGTTCTTC
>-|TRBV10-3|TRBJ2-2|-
CAISGQDTGELFF
TGTGCCATCTCAGGCCAGGACACCGGGGAGCTGTTTTTT
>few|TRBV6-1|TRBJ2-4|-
CASREGTIQYF
TGTGCCAGCAGGGAGGGGACAATTCAGTACTTC
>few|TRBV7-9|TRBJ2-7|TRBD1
CASSHDRVYEQYF
TGTGCCAGCAGCCACGACAGGGTCTACGAGCAGTACTTC
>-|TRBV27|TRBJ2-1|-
CASSLSSPSYNEQFF
TGTGCCAGCAGTTTATCGAGCCCTTCCTACAATGAGCAGTTCTTC
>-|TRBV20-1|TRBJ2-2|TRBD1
CSARDAGQGFDGELFF
TGCAGTGCTAGAGATGCGGGACAGGGGTTCGACGGGGAGCTGTTTTTT
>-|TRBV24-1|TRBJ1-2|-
CATSVGDPILYGYTF
TGTGCCACCAGTGTCGGAGACCCAATACTCTATGGCTACACCTTC
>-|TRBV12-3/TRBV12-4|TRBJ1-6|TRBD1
CASRTTGDSPLHF
TGTGCCAGCAGGACTACAGGGGATTCACCCCTCCACTTT
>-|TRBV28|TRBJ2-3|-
CASSFPRADTQYF
TGTGCCAGCAGTTTCCCACGTGCAGATACGCAGTATTTT
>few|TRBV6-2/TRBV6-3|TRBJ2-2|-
CASSYINTGELFF
TGTGCCAGCAGTTACATTAACACCGGGGAGCTGTTTTTT
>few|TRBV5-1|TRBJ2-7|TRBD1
CASSPGTGNPHFYEQYF
TGCGCCAGCAGCCCGGGGACAGGGAATCCCCACTTCTACGAGCAGTACTTC